One sample yielded the 5 T cell receptor beta chains listed below, sequenced in a study of cytomegalovirus exposure and HLA in healthy donors (dated by TCRdb to 2016 to 2017). Library generation was performed with the immunoSEQ multiplex PCR assay. For the multiplex PCR, a mixture combining 60 forward primers for TCR Vbeta segments and 13 reverse primers for TCR Jbeta segments was used. TCRdb limited this immuneACCESS table to in-frame rearrangements with V and J called. A share of clones is missing; checked studies link under half to unresolved V genes, and the rest is unexplained. The sample includes about 59,000 clones, with roughly 80% observed a single time. In total, the top ten clones hold under 4% of the sample. Sequenced sample: PBMCs. All receptors derive from a woman aged 40-49 years in good health and CMV-seronegative.

The V and J genes are TRBV9 and TRBJ2-1, with D unclear. The V gene lost 0 bases and the J gene lost 0 bases, with 10 bases spanning the gap. CDR3 length equals 16 residues. Looked up from germline, CDR1 is SGDLS and CDR2 is YYNGEE. CDR3 sequence reads: CASSVEHSPSYNEQFF. For the CDR3, the DNA is TGTGCCAGCAGCGTAGAGCACAGTCCCTCCTACAATGAGCAGTTCTTC.

The gene calls are TRBV9 and TRBJ2-4; D is unclear. This CDR3 contains 13 residues. Looked up from germline, CDR1 is SGDLS and CDR2 is YYNGEE. The V gene lost 0 bases and the J gene lost 12 bases, with 13 bases spanning the gap. CDR3 sequence reads: CASSVGQVGTQYF. In DNA, the CDR3 is TGTGCCAGCAGCGTAGGCCAGGTGGGCACTCAGTACTTC.

This chain uses TRBV18 with TRBJ2-3; 8 nucleotides align to TRBD1. Germline lookup yields CDR1 KGHSH and CDR2 LQKENI. The CDR3 extends over 16 amino acids. The J segment lost 3 bases and the V segment lost 4 bases, leaving 9 bases of the junction unmatched. The CDR3 nucleotides read TGTGCCAGCTCACTTTTGCGGACAGGGTTGACAGATACGCAGTATTTT. Its translation: CASSLLRTGLTDTQYF.

In DNA form, the CDR3 reads TGTGCCAGCAGCGTGCGGAGGGAGTGCGGCACAGATACGCAGTATTTT. Translation: CASSVRRECGTDTQYF. The rearrangement links TRBV21-1 to TRBJ2-3; the D call TRBD2 from the table was never checked on the DNA. TRBV21-1 is designated a pseudogene. The CDR3 consists of 16 residues.

This clone was found once. As DNA, the CDR3 is TGCGCCAGCAGCTTGGCCGCCGCCGGCACTGAAGCTTTCTTT. It yields the protein CASSLAAAGTEAFF. This chain connects TRBV5-1 to TRBJ1-1; no clear D. Trimming left V 0 bases short and J 4 bases short, with 10 bases between. The germline gives CDR1 SGHRS, CDR2 YFSETQ. This CDR3 is 14 amino acids long.